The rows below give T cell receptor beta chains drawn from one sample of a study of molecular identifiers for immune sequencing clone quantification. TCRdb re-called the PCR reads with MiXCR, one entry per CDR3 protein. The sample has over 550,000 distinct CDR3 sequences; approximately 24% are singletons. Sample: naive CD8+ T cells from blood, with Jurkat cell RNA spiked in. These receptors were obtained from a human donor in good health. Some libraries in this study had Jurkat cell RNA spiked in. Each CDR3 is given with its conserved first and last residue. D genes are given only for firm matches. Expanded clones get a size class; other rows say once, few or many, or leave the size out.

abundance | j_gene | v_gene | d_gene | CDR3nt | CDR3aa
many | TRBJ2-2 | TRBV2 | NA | TGTGCCAACGAAAGGCAGGGAGGCACCGGGGAGCTGTTTTTT | CANERQGGTGELFF
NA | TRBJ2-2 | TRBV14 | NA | TGTGCCAGCAGCCAAGAGTGGAGGGACACCGGGGAGCTGTTTTTT | CASSQEWRDTGELFF
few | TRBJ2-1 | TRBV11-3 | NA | TGTGCCAGCAGCTTAGGTGCCGGGTCGGGCTTAGGTGAGCAGTTCTTC | CASSLGAGSGLGEQFF
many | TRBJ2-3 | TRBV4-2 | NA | TGTGCCAGCAGCCAACTACTCACCCCCGAGTTTGATACGCAGTATTTT | CASSQLLTPEFDTQYF
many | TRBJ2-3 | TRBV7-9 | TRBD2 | TGTGCCAGCAGCCCTCCTTTTACTAGCGGGGTACCAGGTGATACGCAGTATTTT | CASSPPFTSGVPGDTQYF
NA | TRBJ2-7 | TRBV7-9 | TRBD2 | TGTGCCAGCAGCCCACGGACTAGCGCCTACGAGCAGTACTTC | CASSPRTSAYEQYF
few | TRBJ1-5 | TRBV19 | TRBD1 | TGTGCCAGTAGTATAATGACAGGGGGTAATCAGCCCCAGCATTTT | CASSIMTGGNQPQHF
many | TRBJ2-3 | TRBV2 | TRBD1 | TGTGCCAGCAGTGCCCGGGACAGGGCGATTACAGATACGCAGTATTTT | CASSARDRAITDTQYF
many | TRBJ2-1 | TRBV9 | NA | TGTGCCAGCAGCGTAGTTGGAGTATACAATGAGCAGTTCTTC | CASSVVGVYNEQFF
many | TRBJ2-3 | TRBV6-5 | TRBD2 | TGTGCCAGCAGTTACATGGGACTAGCGGGCACAGATACGCAGTATTTT | CASSYMGLAGTDTQYF
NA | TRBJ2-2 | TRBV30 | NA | TGTGCCTGGAATAGGGCGAACACCGGGGGGCTGTTTTTT | CAWNRANTGGLFF
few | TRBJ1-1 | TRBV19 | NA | TGTGCCAGCCTGAGTTACACTGAAGCTTTCTTT | CASLSYTEAFF
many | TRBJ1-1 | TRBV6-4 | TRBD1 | TGTGCCATCGGAGGACAGGGGAAACTTGAGAACACTGAAGCTTTCTTT | CAIGGQGKLENTEAFF
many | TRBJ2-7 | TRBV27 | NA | TGTGCCAGCAGTTGGACGGTTGGGTCCGAGCAGTACTTC | CASSWTVGSEQYF
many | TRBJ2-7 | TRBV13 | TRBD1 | TGTGCCAGCAGCTGGACAGGGGTGAGCGAGCAGTACTTC | CASSWTGVSEQYF
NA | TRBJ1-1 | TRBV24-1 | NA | TGTGCCACCAGTGATTCCCTGGGGGGGGAAGCTTTCTTT | CATSDSLGGEAFF
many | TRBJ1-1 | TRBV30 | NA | TGTGCCTGGACTTGGGGGGGATTGAGCACTGAAGCTTTCTTT | CAWTWGGLSTEAFF
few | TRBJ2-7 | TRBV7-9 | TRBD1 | TGTGCCAGCAGCTTGACGCGGGACAGGGGTTACGAGCAGTACTTC | CASSLTRDRGYEQYF
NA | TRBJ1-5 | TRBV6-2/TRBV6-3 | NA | TGTGCCAGCAGTTGGACACAATATAGCAATCAGCCCCAGCATTTT | CASSWTQYSNQPQHF
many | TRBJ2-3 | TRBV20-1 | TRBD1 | TGCAGTGCTCGATGGACAGGGGAAAACACAGATACGCAGTATTTT | CSARWTGENTDTQYF
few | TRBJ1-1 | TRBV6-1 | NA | TGTGCCAGCAGTGAAGGACGTCAGCACAAAGCTTTCTTT | CASSEGRQHKAFF
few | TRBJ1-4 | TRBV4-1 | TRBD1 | TGCGCCAGCAGCCAAGAGAGGGGAGGGACAGGGTTCGAAAAACTGTTTTTT | CASSQERGGTGFEKLFF
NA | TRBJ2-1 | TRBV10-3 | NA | TGTGCCATCAACCCCGGGACAAACTACAATGAGCAGTTCTTC | CAINPGTNYNEQFF
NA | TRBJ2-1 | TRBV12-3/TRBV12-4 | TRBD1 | TGTGCCAGCAGTTTCGGGACAGGGTCCAGTGAGCAGTTCTTC | CASSFGTGSSEQFF
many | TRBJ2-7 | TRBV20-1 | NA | TGCAGTGCTAGGTCCGGGAGAGGGTACGAGCAGTACTTC | CSARSGRGYEQYF
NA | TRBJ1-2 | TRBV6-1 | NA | TGTGCCAGCAGTGTCCGGGACACCCTACCTAACTATGGCTACACCTTC | CASSVRDTLPNYGYTF